This T cell receptor beta chain emerged from a study of blood T cell repertoires in COVID-19 (TCRdb year 2020). Context from the whole study: Samples covering the acute and convalescent phases of COVID-19 were provided by collaborators in the United States, Italy and Spain. The prospective study material was composed of cDNA or gDNA derived from T cells, B-cell-depleted T cells, or PBMCs. Subjects who had been exposed to COVID-19, were actively infected with it, or had recovered from it provided the deeply sampled blood TCRbeta repertoires that made up the dataset. A freely available public database, intended as a resource for researchers studying the immune response to SARS-CoV-2, is where the repertoires were released. Samples came from the ongoing ImmuneRACE study (first 160 participants) plus 1,254 subjects from 6 global collaborators. Sample metadata almost always included a de-identified subject ID, COVID-19 status, age in years and sex. Where HLA class I and class II types were available, the types were taken from metadata supplied by the sample provider, not from assay-based typing.

As for this clone: The antigen this receptor binds is unknown. No base quality values were provided; no much bigger clone lies one nucleotide off.

One collaborating source in Seattle enrolled patients during active infection and followed them longitudinally through the course of disease. Collaborating institutions collected whole blood in K2EDTA tubes following their own protocols. For TCRbeta analysis, collaborators shipped samples as frozen whole blood, isolated PBMCs, or DNA extracted from either of those sample types. General findings and caveats noted by the study authors: How much clinical and demographic metadata was included differed by source and by participant, and the metadata was provided uncurated.

TCRbeta CDR3 regions were amplified from genomic DNA by means of the immunoSEQ Assay, a bias-controlled multiplex PCR. Turning to the authors' computational methods: The number of nucleated cells in each sample was estimated from the amplification of reference gene primers within the assay. To quantify the absolute abundance of each unique TCRbeta CDR3 rearrangement, sequence reads were collapsed and filtered. For each sample, productive Simpson clonality was calculated as the square root of Simpson's diversity index across productive rearrangements. TCRdb re-hosts the immuneACCESS table, in-frame sequences only. Its copies lack some clones; in the studies checked, an unresolved V gene accounts for under half of them, and the cause for the rest is not known. Clone size and the V and J calls come from that table; the DNA yielded D and trimming. This sample is represented by 250,000 to 300,000 clones; approximately 90% of them were singletons. Over 2% of the sample comes from the top ten.

The TCR comes from a woman younger than 45 with COVID-19, enrolled during active disease. Material for sequencing was peripheral blood.

In nucleotide form, the sequence is TGTGCCTGGAGTGTAGCGGGAGAGTTAGGATACAATGAGCAGTTCTTC. Translated, it gives CAWSVAGELGYNEQFF. Recombination joined TRBV30 with TRBJ2-1; 8 nucleotides in the junction match TRBD2. From cysteine to phenylalanine, the CDR3 is 16 amino acids long. The DNA shown is the 48-base CDR3, in frame from base 1. CDR1 and CDR2, per the germline V gene (reference sequence), are GTSNPN and SVGIG. The V end gives up 0 bases and the J end 4 bases, leaving 8 bases in the junction not matched to a gene.